These T cell receptor beta chains were read from a single sample in a study of blood T cell repertoires in COVID-19. Only in-frame clones appear in the TCRdb table, and some are missing; sequencing was by immunoSEQ multiplex PCR. The sample has roughly 70,000 clones, about 80% seen once. Sequenced sample: peripheral blood. These receptors all come from a man between 65 and 85 years old who had recovered from COVID-19. Both conserved end residues are part of each CDR3. The D gene is left open where the match is weak. Not all rows give a size; the values are once, few, many and, for expanded clones, a class.

TGTGCCAGCAGCTTGAAGGGGATAATGAACACTGAAGCTTTCTTT	CASSLKGIMNTEAFF	TRBV5-4	NA	TRBJ1-1	NA
TGTGCCAGCAGTTTATTCAGCTCTGGAAACACCATATATTTT	CASSLFSSGNTIYF	TRBV28	NA	TRBJ1-3	NA
TGTGCCAGCAGCGAAATGGGTAGCGGAAACTACGAGCAGTACTTC	CASSEMGSGNYEQYF	TRBV7-2	NA	TRBJ2-7	few
TGTGCCAGTAGTATAACAGGGGCGGACACTGAAGCTTTCTTT	CASSITGADTEAFF	TRBV19	TRBD1	TRBJ1-1	NA
TGTGCCAGCAGCTTGTTCCGCACTAGCGAAAGCTCCTACAATGAGCAGTTCTTC	CASSLFRTSESSYNEQFF	TRBV5-4	TRBD2	TRBJ2-1	NA
TGTGCCAGCAGTCGGGAGTACTCGGGAGGGCCGGCAGATACGCAGTATTTT	CASSREYSGGPADTQYF	TRBV27	TRBD2	TRBJ2-3	NA
TGTGCCAGCAACAGCGGGAGGGCCCCGCGGCAGTTCTTC	CASNSGRAPRQFF	TRBV7-2	TRBD2	TRBJ2-1	NA
TGTGCCGTCTCGGAGCGGGATAGGTCCTACAATGAGCAGTTCTTC	CAVSERDRSYNEQFF	TRBV3-1/TRBV3-2	TRBD2	TRBJ2-1	NA
TGTGCCACCAGCATGGGAGGCGGGCAGCCCCAGCATTTT	CATSMGGGQPQHF	TRBV24-1	NA	TRBJ1-5	NA
TGTGCCTGGGTACAGGGTCCGAATTCACCCCTCCACTTT	CAWVQGPNSPLHF	TRBV30	NA	TRBJ1-6	few
TGTGCCAGCAGCTGGAAGACGGAGATCACAGATACGCAGTATTTT	CASSWKTEITDTQYF	TRBV7-6	NA	TRBJ2-3	once
TGTGCCAGCAGTTCGACAGCGACCTACGAGCAGTACTTC	CASSSTATYEQYF	TRBV28	NA	TRBJ2-7	NA
TGTGCCACCTCTAATGGACAGGTCATTGGAAACACCATATATTTT	CATSNGQVIGNTIYF	TRBV28	TRBD1	TRBJ1-3	NA
TGTGCCAGCAGCTTAAACAGTCGGGGCACTGAAGCTTTCTTT	CASSLNSRGTEAFF	TRBV7-3	NA	TRBJ1-1	few
TGTGCCAGTAGTCAACAGGGAAACACCATATATTTT	CASSQQGNTIYF	TRBV19	NA	TRBJ1-3	NA
TGCGCCAGCAGCTTGGAGACAGGATCCTACAATGAGCAGTTCTTC	CASSLETGSYNEQFF	TRBV5-1	NA	TRBJ2-1	few
TGTGCCAGCAGCCCGCAATCTCAGGGGGGAAAACTGTTTTTT	CASSPQSQGGKLFF	TRBV7-2	TRBD1	TRBJ1-4	NA
TGCGCCAGCAGCCAAGATTGGACAGGGGGCGTGTGGGGCTACACCTTC	CASSQDWTGGVWGYTF	TRBV4-1	TRBD1	TRBJ1-2	NA
TGTGCCATCAGTAAGGGGGACACCGGGGAGCTGTTTTTT	CAISKGDTGELFF	TRBV10-3	NA	TRBJ2-2	NA
TGCGCCAGCAGCGTGAGCGGAGCGGGCCGAGAGACCCAGTACTTC	CASSVSGAGRETQYF	TRBV5-1	NA	TRBJ2-5	few
TGTGCCAGCAGCTTGGTGGGCAGGGCCCAAGAGACCCAGTACTTC	CASSLVGRAQETQYF	TRBV7-6	NA	TRBJ2-5	NA
TGTGCCAGCAGTCCCGGGATTGAGCAGTTCTTC	CASSPGIEQFF	TRBV25-1	NA	TRBJ2-1	NA
TGTGCCATCAGTGAGGAAAATAGCGGGGGGTACAGAGATACGCAGTATTTT	CAISEENSGGYRDTQYF	TRBV10-3	TRBD2	TRBJ2-3	NA
TGTGCCAGCAGCCAAGATCCTAGCGGGGGGGCCGCGTACGACGGTGAGCAGTTCTTC	CASSQDPSGGAAYDGEQFF	TRBV4-2	TRBD2	TRBJ2-1	NA
TGTGCCAGCAGTATCACTAGCGGCCAAGAGACCCAGTACTTC	CASSITSGQETQYF	TRBV11-2	TRBD2	TRBJ2-5	NA
TGTGCCAGCAGCTTCGGTATGAACACTGAAGCTTTCTTT	CASSFGMNTEAFF	TRBV5-6	NA	TRBJ1-1	NA
TGTGCCAGCAGCCCCCGGACTAGCGGTACCTACGAGCAGTACTTC	CASSPRTSGTYEQYF	TRBV7-2	TRBD2	TRBJ2-7	NA
TGTGCCAGCCGTCTTGGTCTAGGGGGACCTGGAAACACCATATATTTT	CASRLGLGGPGNTIYF	TRBV7-2	NA	TRBJ1-3	NA
TGTGCCAGCAGTCTTACAAGGAACACCGGGGAGCTGTTTTTT	CASSLTRNTGELFF	TRBV2	NA	TRBJ2-2	once
TGTGCCAGCAGTCTCCGAAGGGCGGGGGGGGAGCTGTTTTTT	CASSLRRAGGELFF	TRBV28	NA	TRBJ2-2	NA
TGTGCCAGCAGCCCTCCGGGGTCGAGAGGAGAGCAGTACTTC	CASSPPGSRGEQYF	TRBV5-6	NA	TRBJ2-7	few
TGTGCCAGTAGTCCCGGACTGATCTCTGGAAACACCATATATTTT	CASSPGLISGNTIYF	TRBV19	NA	TRBJ1-3	NA
TGTGCCAGCAGTTTCGGGGGGACTCTAGCTAGCACAGATACGCAGTATTTT	CASSFGGTLASTDTQYF	TRBV27	TRBD2	TRBJ2-3	NA
TGTGCCAGCAGCCCAAGGACAGGAGAAAAACTGTTTTTT	CASSPRTGEKLFF	TRBV13	TRBD1	TRBJ1-4	NA
TGCGCCAGCAGCCAAGATGCAGTAACCATTGGGCGCAATGAGCAGTTCTTC	CASSQDAVTIGRNEQFF	TRBV4-3	NA	TRBJ2-1	NA
TGTGCCAGTAGCGCTAGCGGAGAAGAGACCCAGTACTTC	CASSASGEETQYF	TRBV19	TRBD2	TRBJ2-5	NA
TGTGCCAGCAGCCGCGAGGGGCTAGCGGGAGGCTACAATGAGCAGTTCTTC	CASSREGLAGGYNEQFF	TRBV3-1/TRBV3-2	TRBD2	TRBJ2-1	NA
TGTGCCAGCAGCTTGGAGGGACAGACTTTTAACTATGGCTACACCTTC	CASSLEGQTFNYGYTF	TRBV7-9	TRBD1	TRBJ1-2	NA
TGCGCCAGCAGCCAAGATGCGGATCCCCGCGGTTCGAGTGGCTACACCTTC	CASSQDADPRGSSGYTF	TRBV4-1	NA	TRBJ1-2	NA
TGTGCCAGTAGCACCAGGGACAGGGGGCAGACTGGGGCCAACGTCCTGACTTTC	CASSTRDRGQTGANVLTF	TRBV19	TRBD1	TRBJ2-6	NA
TGTGCCAGCAGTTACTCCGGGACAGGGAGAAACTATGGCTACACCTTC	CASSYSGTGRNYGYTF	TRBV6-6	TRBD1	TRBJ1-2	NA
TGTGCCAGCAGTTTGTCCCGGGGGGGAACTAATGAAAAACTGTTTTTT	CASSLSRGGTNEKLFF	TRBV28	NA	TRBJ1-4	once
TGTGCCAGTAGTCTCTCCGGGACAAACAGCTATAATTCACCCCTCCACTTT	CASSLSGTNSYNSPLHF	TRBV19	NA	TRBJ1-6	NA
TGTGCCAGCAGCTTAGATGACGGGACAGATACAGATACGCAGTATTTT	CASSLDDGTDTDTQYF	TRBV11-3	TRBD1	TRBJ2-3	NA